A single sample gave rise to the 3 T cell receptor beta chains below, sequenced in a study of shared clonotypes between healthy human individuals. Clones were sequenced by immunoSEQ multiplex PCR, and TCRdb holds only the in-frame ones, with some missing. The sample includes roughly 2.5 million clones, approximately 94% seen only once; the top ten take over 0.12%. The sequenced sample consisted of naive CD4+ T cells sorted from blood. Subset given: CD45RA+ positively selected. The source is a man in his late teens or twenties in good health.

V is TRBV5-4 and J is TRBJ2-6; TRBD1 matches at 8 bases. This CDR3 has 16 amino acids. The junction had 9 bases not matched to a gene; V was cut back by 10 bases and J by 0 bases. Germline V lookup: CDR1 SGHNT, CDR2 YYREEE (reference sequence). CDR3 residues: CAGLTGANSGANVLTF. The CDR3 region has the DNA TGTGCCGGACTGACAGGGGCAAACTCTGGGGCCAACGTCCTGACTTTC.

Of note for this clone: The same CDR3 can be traced to other DNA sequences in this sample. The chain couples TRBV10-1 to TRBJ1-5; the D gene is possibly TRBD1 (5 bases). Trimming shortened V by 4 bases and J by 4 bases, and 8 bases separated the two germline ends. Germline V CDR1 and CDR2: WNHNN, SYGVQD (reference sequence). The CDR3 is 13 amino acids. The CDR3 spells CASSGQGNQPQHF. In DNA form, the CDR3 reads TGCGCCAGCAGTGGCCAGGGAAATCAGCCCCAGCATTTT.

This clone was counted once. The chain has TRBV7-2 and TRBJ2-3, with 7 bases aligning to TRBD2. Germline lookup yields CDR1 SGHTA and CDR2 FQGNSA. The V gene end was trimmed by 5 bases and the J gene end by 4 bases; junction bases not matched to a gene: 6. This CDR3 spans 14 amino acids. In nucleotides, the CDR3 is TGTGCCAGCAGCGGGGGGGTTGGGGCAGATACGCAGTATTTT. Protein sequence: CASSGGVGADTQYF.